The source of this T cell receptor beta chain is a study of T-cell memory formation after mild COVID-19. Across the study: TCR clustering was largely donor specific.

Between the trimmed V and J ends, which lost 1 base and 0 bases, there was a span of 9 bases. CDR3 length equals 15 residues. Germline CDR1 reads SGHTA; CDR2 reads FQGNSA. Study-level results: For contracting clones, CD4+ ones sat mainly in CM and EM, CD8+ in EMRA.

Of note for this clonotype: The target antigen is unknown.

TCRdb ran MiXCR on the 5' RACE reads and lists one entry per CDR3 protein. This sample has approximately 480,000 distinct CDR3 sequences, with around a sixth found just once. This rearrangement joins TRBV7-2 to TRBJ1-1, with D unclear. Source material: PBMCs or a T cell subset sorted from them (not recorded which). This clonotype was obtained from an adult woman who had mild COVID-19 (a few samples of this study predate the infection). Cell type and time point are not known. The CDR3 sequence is CASSLVVGLNTEAFF. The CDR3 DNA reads TGTGCCAGCAGCTTAGTGGTGGGGTTGAACACTGAAGCTTTCTTT.